This TCR beta chain is from a study of T cell repertoires in cytomegalovirus infection. The table lists this clonotype with a few counts. Germline CDR1 MDHEN, CDR2 SYDVKM. The CDR3 has 14 amino acids. Trimming stripped 4 bases from V and 4 bases from J, with 11 bases between. TCRdb ran MiXCR on the reads and lists one entry per CDR3 protein. The sample contains under 800,000 distinct CDR3 sequences, approximately 24% of which appear only once. The chain is built from TRBV28 and TRBJ2-1, with D hard to call. The TCR originated in a human donor in good health (CMV status not recorded). Some clones in this sample may be carry-over from other donors' samples. Source material: CD8+ T cells from PBMCs. This CDR3 reads CASSSKWLYNEQFF. As DNA, the CDR3 is TGTGCCAGCAGTTCCAAGTGGTTATACAATGAGCAGTTCTTC.